The 19 T cell receptor beta chains given below trace back to one sample, sequenced in a study of T cells in localized non-small cell lung cancer. Assay: immunoSEQ multiplex PCR; the TCRdb copy retains only in-frame clones and omits some. This table holds about 11,000 clones, 82% found once. Specimen: peripheral blood mononuclear cells, collected before any cancer treatment. All receptors derive from a female donor of 60 years or more with stage II lung adenocarcinoma.

In DNA, the CDR3 is TGTGCCAGCAGTTCGGGACAGTTCTCTAACTATGGCTACACCTTC. This translates into CASSSGQFSNYGYTF. The V call is TRBV6-6, the J call TRBJ1-2; the match to TRBD1 covers 7 bases. Germline V lookup: CDR1 MNHNY, CDR2 SVGAGI (reference sequence). The CDR3 consists of 15 residues. V dropped 4 bases and J dropped 0; count of bases not matched to a gene: 5.

The CDR3 spells CASSLNLAVAGDTQYF. The CDR3 coding sequence is TGTGCCAGCAGCTTAAATCTAGCGGTAGCGGGAGATACGCAGTATTTT. The chain recombines TRBV11-3 with TRBJ2-3; 7 bases align to TRBD2. The CDR3 extends over 16 amino acids. After removal of 2 bases from V and 5 bases from J, the junction contained 10 bases not matched to a gene. Germline assignment: CDR1 SGHNT and CDR2 YENEEA. Complete variable domain (other parts from reference TRBV11-3 and TRBJ2-3): EAGVVQSPRYKIIEKKQPVAFWCNPISGHNTLYWYLQNLGQGPELLIRYENEEAVDDSQLPKDRFSAERLKGVDSTLKIQPAELGDSAVYLCASSLNLAVAGDTQYFGPGTRLTVL.

V and J are TRBV9 and TRBJ2-6; D is unclear. Trimming took off 3 bases at V and 0 bases at J, with 7 bases between the two ends. Germline lookup yields CDR1 SGDLS and CDR2 YYNGEE. The CDR3 length is 15 residues. The CDR3 coding sequence is TGTGCCAGCAGCGCTCGGGTCTCTGGGGCCAACGTCCTGACTTTC. It specifies CASSARVSGANVLTF.

This clone was seen just once. The V call is TRBV7-9, the J call TRBJ2-3; 9 positions agree with TRBD1. The CDR3 has 15 amino acids. Germline CDR1 reads SEHNR; CDR2 reads FQNEAQ (reference sequence). With V trimmed by 5 bases and J by 5 bases, 8 bases remained unmatched. The chain's CDR3 is CASSKGQGFQDTQYF. Written as DNA, the CDR3 is TGTGCCAGCAGCAAAGGACAGGGGTTTCAAGATACGCAGTATTTT.

V is TRBV7-9 and J is TRBJ1-4, with 9 bases lining up with TRBD1. The length of the CDR3 is 15 residues. V was pared by 1 base and J by 10 bases, with 7 bases of the junction left unmatched. The germline V gene has CDR1 SEHNR and CDR2 FQNEAQ (reference sequence). CDR3 coding DNA: TGTGCCAGCAGCTTAGTCGGGACAGGGACGGGAAAACTGTTTTTT. Protein: CASSLVGTGTGKLFF.

About this clone itself: Different DNA sequences within this sample yield the same CDR3. V gene TRBV7-2 combines with J gene TRBJ1-1; 8 nucleotides match TRBD1. V was pared by 7 bases and J by 4 bases, with 5 bases of the junction left unmatched. Looked up from germline, CDR1 is SGHTA and CDR2 is FQGNSA. This CDR3 has 13 amino acids. CDR3: CASTRTGSTEAFF. CDR3 nucleotides: TGTGCCAGCACCCGGACAGGGTCCACTGAAGCTTTCTTT. Based on the CDR3 plus reference TRBV7-2 and TRBJ1-1, the full variable domain is GAGVSQSPSNKVTEKGKDVELRCDPISGHTALYWYRQSLGQGLEFLIYFQGNSAPDKSGLPSDRFSAERTGGSVSTLTIQRTQQEDSAVYLCASTRTGSTEAFFGQGTRLTVV.

This rearrangement joins TRBV28 to TRBJ2-1; D unresolved. This CDR3 has 13 residues. In germline, CDR1 is MDHEN, CDR2 SYDVKM. The germline V and J ends were trimmed by 5 bases and 0 bases, with 5 bases remaining between them. The CDR3 sequence is CASSRGSYNEQFF. CDR3 bases: TGTGCCAGCAGTCGTGGCTCCTACAATGAGCAGTTCTTC.

The chain carries TRBV18 and TRBJ1-1, with 11 positions matching TRBD1. Germline lookup yields CDR1 KGHSH and CDR2 LQKENI. V was pared by 2 bases and J by 4 bases, with 3 bases of the junction left unmatched. The CDR3 contains 15 residues. The CDR3 loop is CASSPYGTGGTEAFF. The CDR3 DNA is TGTGCCAGCTCACCATACGGGACAGGGGGCACTGAAGCTTTCTTT.

V gene TRBV2 combines with J gene TRBJ2-7, with a weak D call TRBD1 (6 bases). Germline V gene data show CDR1 as SNHLY and CDR2 as FYNNEI. V lost 7 bases, J lost 6 bases, and 13 bases lay in between. The CDR3 extends over 12 amino acids. The CDR3 region has the DNA TGTGCCAGCACCGAAAACAGGGCCGAGCAGTACTTC. As protein: CASTENRAEQYF.

The DNA of the CDR3 is TGTGCCAGCTCACTTGGGGGTGGCACTGAAGCTTTCTTT. As protein: CASSLGGGTEAFF. The chain recombines TRBV18 with TRBJ1-1, with D possibly TRBD1 on 5 matching bases. The CDR3 is made up of 13 amino acids. Trimming took 4 bases from V and 4 from J, leaving 10 bases between them. CDR1 is KGHSH, CDR2 LQKENI, per germline.

J is TRBJ1-6 and V is TRBV30; D possibly corresponds to TRBD1 (5 bases). This CDR3 contains 15 residues. CDR1 and CDR2 (germline): GTSNPN, SVGIG (reference sequence). Trimming removed 0 bases from V and 7 bases from J, with 13 bases in between. The CDR3 nucleotides read TGTGCCTGGAGTGTAGTGGGACTGAGAAATTCACCCCTCCACTTT. As protein: CAWSVVGLRNSPLHF.

The V and J genes are TRBV11-1 and TRBJ2-3; 15 bases match TRBD2. The ends lost 5 bases at V and 2 bases at J; junction bases unmatched: 11. The CDR3 spans 19 residues. The germline V gene encodes CDR1 SGHAT and CDR2 FQDESV (reference sequence). CDR3 nucleotide sequence: TGTGCCAGCAGCCTCGGACTAGCGGGGGGGCTTTTTAACACAGATACGCAGTATTTT. Its translation: CASSLGLAGGLFNTDTQYF.

The chain uses TRBV7-2 and TRBJ1-4; D is perhaps TRBD1 (5 bases). Germline CDR1 and CDR2: SGHTA and FQGNSA. This CDR3 region has 15 residues. The ends were cut back, 4 bases at V and 7 bases at J, with 16 bases in the middle. CDR3 amino acids: CASSSRAARGEKLFF. The CDR3 coding sequence is TGTGCCAGCAGCTCCAGGGCTGCGAGGGGTGAAAAACTGTTTTTT.

The chain joins TRBV10-3 to TRBJ1-6; D gene uncertain. The germline V and J ends were trimmed by 4 bases and 8 bases, with 9 bases remaining between them. CDR1 and CDR2 from the germline V gene are ENHRY and SYGVKD. There are 13 residues in the CDR3. CDR3 nucleotide sequence: TGTGCCATCAGTGGGTTTGAGGATTCACCCCTCCACTTT. It specifies CAISGFEDSPLHF.

This chain connects TRBV9 to TRBJ2-5; maybe TRBD2 (5 bases). CDR1 and CDR2 (germline): SGDLS, YYNGEE. The V end lost 2 bases, the J end lost 5 bases, and 13 bases lay between the germline ends. This CDR3 is 14 amino acids long. The CDR3 loop is CASSVTDWRETQYF. CDR3 nucleotide sequence: TGTGCCAGCAGCGTCACTGACTGGAGGGAGACCCAGTACTTC.

The chain joins TRBV7-9 to TRBJ2-5; 7 bases fit TRBD1. The CDR3 has 14 amino acids. The trim removed 6 bases at V and 0 bases at J, leaving 4 bases unmatched. Germline assignment: CDR1 SEHNR and CDR2 FQNEAQ (reference sequence). The CDR3 region has the DNA TGTGCCAGCAGTCAACAGGGGAACCAAGAGACCCAGTACTTC. This codes for CASSQQGNQETQYF.

The chain is built from TRBV7-2 and TRBJ1-2; D ambiguous. The V gene lost 1 base and the J gene lost 8 bases, with 11 bases spanning the gap. Per germline, CDR1 SGHTA and CDR2 FQGNSA. The CDR3 runs to 13 residues. In nucleotides, the CDR3 is TGTGCCAGCAGCTTAGGGGGTACGAGCGGCTACACCTTC. Protein: CASSLGGTSGYTF.

V is TRBV19 and J is TRBJ1-1; D unclear. The CDR3 is 14 amino acids. Germline V CDR1 and CDR2: LNHDA, SQIVND (reference sequence). The germline V and J ends were trimmed by 8 bases and 3 bases, with 16 bases remaining between them. This CDR3 is CASCPSTLYTEAFF. CDR3 sequence (DNA): TGTGCCAGTTGTCCCTCGACATTATACACTGAAGCTTTCTTT.

This chain connects TRBV10-2 to TRBJ2-3; 14 bases are a match to TRBD2. Germline trimming cut 3 bases from V and 5 bases from J; bases unmatched to any gene: 7. The CDR3 spans 17 residues. Germline V lookup: CDR1 WSHSY, CDR2 SAAADI. CDR3 DNA: TGCGCCAGCAGTGAAAGAAGGACTAGCGGGAGGTTAGATACGCAGTATTTT. Amino acids: CASSERRTSGRLDTQYF.